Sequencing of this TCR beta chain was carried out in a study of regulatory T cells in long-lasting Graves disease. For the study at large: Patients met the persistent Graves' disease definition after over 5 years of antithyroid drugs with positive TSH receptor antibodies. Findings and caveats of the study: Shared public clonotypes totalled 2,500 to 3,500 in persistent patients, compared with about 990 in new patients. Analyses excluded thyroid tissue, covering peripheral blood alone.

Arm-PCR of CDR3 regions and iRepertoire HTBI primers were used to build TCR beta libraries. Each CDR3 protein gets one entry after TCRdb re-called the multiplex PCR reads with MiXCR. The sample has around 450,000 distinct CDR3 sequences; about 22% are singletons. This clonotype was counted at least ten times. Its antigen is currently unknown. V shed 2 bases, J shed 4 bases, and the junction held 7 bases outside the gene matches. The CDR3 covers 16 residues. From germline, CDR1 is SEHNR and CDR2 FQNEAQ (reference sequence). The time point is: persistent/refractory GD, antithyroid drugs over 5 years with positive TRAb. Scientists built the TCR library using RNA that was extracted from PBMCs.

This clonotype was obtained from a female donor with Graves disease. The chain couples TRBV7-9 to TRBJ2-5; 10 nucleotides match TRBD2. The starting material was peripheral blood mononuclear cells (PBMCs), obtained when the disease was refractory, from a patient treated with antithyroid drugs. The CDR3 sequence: CASSLTSGKVGETQYF. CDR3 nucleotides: TGTGCCAGCAGCTTAACTAGCGGGAAGGTGGGAGAGACCCAGTACTTC.